There are a few counts of the clone carrying this T cell receptor beta chain. Germline assignment: CDR1 SGHRS and CDR2 YFSETQ. J was trimmed by 6 bases and V by 0 bases; bases with no gene match: 11. CDR3 length: 18 amino acids. This entry comes from a study of identical twins. TCRdb reprocessed the 5' RACE reads via MiXCR and lists one record per CDR3 protein. The sample yields a few hundred thousand distinct CDR3 sequences, over 12% seen once. These data also formed part of another study, on yellow fever vaccine responses in identical twins.

What was sequenced was CD4+ T cells sorted from blood. This receptor was identified in a woman under 30 in good health. The chain joins TRBV5-1 to TRBJ2-2; TRBD2 agrees at 10 bases. DNA for the CDR3: TGCGCCAGCAGCTTGGTGATAGCGGGAGGCCGCGCGGCCGGGGAGCTGTTTTTT. It specifies CASSLVIAGGRAAGELFF.